Ten or more counts support the clone carrying this TCR beta chain. Its antigen remains unidentified. The germline V and J ends were trimmed by 6 bases and 0 bases, with 11 bases remaining between them. The germline gives CDR1 SQVTM, CDR2 ANQGSEA. The CDR3 covers 13 residues. TCRdb processed the 5' RACE reads anew with MiXCR; each CDR3 protein has one entry. The table lists more than 650,000 distinct CDR3 sequences, roughly 6% of them singletons. The donors were all healthy and Caucasian. The data stem from a study of identical twins. Study-wide findings and caveats: Findings depended on cross-sectional statistics rather than tracking the same donors. Sequences that were out-of-frame, alpha and twin-shared displayed an excess of low generation probability.

The chain links TRBV29-1 to TRBJ1-1, with D maybe TRBD1 (6 bases). The sequence was obtained from a man younger than 35 in good health. The material sequenced was naive T cells sorted from blood. CDR3 protein: CSVLGQMNTEAFF. In nucleotides, the CDR3 is TGCAGCGTATTAGGACAGATGAACACTGAAGCTTTCTTT.